Here is one T cell receptor (beta chain) with its context. CDR1 and CDR2 (germline): LGHNT, FRNRAP. The CDR3 is 13 residues long. V dropped 8 bases and J dropped 7 bases, with 15 bases sitting between them. This sample was included in a study of blood T cell repertoires in COVID-19. Libraries were prepared by immunoSEQ multiplex PCR; TCRdb keeps only in-frame clonotypes and omits some of them. This sample has about 310,000 clones, with over 85% found just once. Those who participated ranged in age from 18 to 89 years and resided in about two dozen US areas. The clonotype originates from a woman aged 25-40 years who had recovered from COVID-19. The sequenced sample consisted of PBMCs or T cells enriched from blood (not recorded which). This chain links TRBV12-5 with TRBJ2-1; D is unresolved. CDR3 nucleotide sequence: TGTGCTAGTACCGTGGGTTTGCGGAATGAGCAGTTCTTC. This encodes CASTVGLRNEQFF.